A selection of T cell receptor beta chains follows, all from one sample in a study of T cells after posttransplantation cyclophosphamide. Clones were read by immunoSEQ multiplex PCR, and TCRdb kept only the in-frame ones, dropping some. The sample shows around 43,000 clones, around nine tenths of them seen only once. Material: PBMCs. These receptors all come from a woman in her 50s in good health and a related stem cell transplant donor. Each CDR3 is given with its conserved first and last residue. Fields, in order: V gene, J gene, clone size, CDR3 protein. Clone size, where shown, is once, few, many, or a class for clones that have expanded.

>TRBV28|TRBJ2-7|-
CASSPGGTSFSYEQYF
>TRBV7-5|TRBJ2-7|-
CVRSLVGDEGRYYEQYF
>TRBV29-1|TRBJ2-7|-
CSASQGSYEQYF
>TRBV6-1|TRBJ1-2|once
CASSDPRDRGNNGYTF
>TRBV27|TRBJ1-5|once
CASRGDSLGLSNQPQHF
>TRBV28|TRBJ1-2|-
CASSAQGTANYGYTF
>TRBV19|TRBJ1-1|once
CASSAQGDAEAFF
>TRBV28|TRBJ2-7|-
CASIKNPRDLAYEQYF
>TRBV19|TRBJ2-5|-
CASSIDLGSLTGTQYF
>TRBV5-5|TRBJ1-5|-
CASSNTGVGGQPQHF
>TRBV28|TRBJ1-2|-
CASSYNQQGNGYTF
>TRBV7-3|TRBJ2-7|-
CASSPGGAGGYEQYF
>TRBV5-1|TRBJ2-3|-
CASGTGDGTDTQYF
>TRBV9|TRBJ2-7|-
CASSVEVGDGPGGEQYF
>TRBV7-8|TRBJ2-7|-
CASNSLGLAGKDEQYF
>TRBV7-5|TRBJ1-2|-
CVSPGQLLYGYTF
>TRBV27|TRBJ2-7|-
CASSLSGLNDYEQYF
>TRBV27|TRBJ2-3|once
CASSFRRSADTQYF
>TRBV28|TRBJ1-4|-
CASSDRGFGEKLFF
>TRBV5-1|TRBJ2-1|-
CASSVEQGDEQFF
>TRBV9|TRBJ2-1|-
CASSVGQDEQFF
>TRBV19|TRBJ1-2|-
CASSISSGDSLNYGYTF
>TRBV2|TRBJ2-5|-
CASSEGQGTETQYF
>TRBV19|TRBJ2-7|-
CASSTRTGGRVYEQYF